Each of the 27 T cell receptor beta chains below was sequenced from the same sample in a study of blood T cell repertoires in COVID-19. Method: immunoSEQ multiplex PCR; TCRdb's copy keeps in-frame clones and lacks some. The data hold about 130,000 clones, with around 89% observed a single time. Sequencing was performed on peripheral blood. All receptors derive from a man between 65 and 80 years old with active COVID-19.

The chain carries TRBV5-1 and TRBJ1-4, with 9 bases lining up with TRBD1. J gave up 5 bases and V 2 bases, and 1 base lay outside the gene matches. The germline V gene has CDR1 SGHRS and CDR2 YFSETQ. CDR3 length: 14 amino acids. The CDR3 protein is CASSFGTGNEKLFF. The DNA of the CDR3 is TGCGCCAGCAGCTTTGGGACAGGGAATGAAAAACTGTTTTTT. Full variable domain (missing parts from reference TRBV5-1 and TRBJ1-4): KAGVTQTPRYLIKTRGQQVTLSCSPISGHRSVSWYQQTPGQGLQFLFEYFSETQRNKGNFPGRFSGRQFSNSRSEMNVSTLELGDSALYLCASSFGTGNEKLFFGSGTQLSVL.

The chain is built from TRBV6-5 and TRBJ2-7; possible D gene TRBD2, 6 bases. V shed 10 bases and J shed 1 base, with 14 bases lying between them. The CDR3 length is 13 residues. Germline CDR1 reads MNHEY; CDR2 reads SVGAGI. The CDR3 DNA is TGTGCCACCCTGGGGACTGAGTCCTACGAGCAGTACTTC. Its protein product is CATLGTESYEQYF.

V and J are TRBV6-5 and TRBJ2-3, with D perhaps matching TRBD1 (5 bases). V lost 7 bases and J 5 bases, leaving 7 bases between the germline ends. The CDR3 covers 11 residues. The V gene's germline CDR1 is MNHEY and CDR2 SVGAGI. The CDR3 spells CASTRGDTQYF. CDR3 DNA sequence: TGTGCCAGCACAAGGGGAGATACGCAGTATTTT.

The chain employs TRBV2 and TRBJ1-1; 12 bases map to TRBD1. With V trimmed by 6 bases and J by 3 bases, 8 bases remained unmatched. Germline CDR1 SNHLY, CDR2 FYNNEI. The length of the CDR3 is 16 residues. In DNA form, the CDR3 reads TGTGCCAGCAGGAGGGACAGGGGGCCGTCGGACACTGAAGCTTTCTTT. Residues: CASRRDRGPSDTEAFF.

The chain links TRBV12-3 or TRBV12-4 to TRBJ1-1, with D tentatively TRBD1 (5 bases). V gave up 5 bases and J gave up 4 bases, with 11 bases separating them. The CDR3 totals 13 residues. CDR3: CASSPGGFTEAFF. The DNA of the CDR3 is TGTGCCAGCAGTCCGGGGGGGTTCACTGAAGCTTTCTTT.

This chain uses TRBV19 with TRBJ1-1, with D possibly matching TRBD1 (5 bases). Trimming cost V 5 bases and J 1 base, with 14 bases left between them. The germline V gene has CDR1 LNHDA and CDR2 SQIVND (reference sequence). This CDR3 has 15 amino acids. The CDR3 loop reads CASSVSRASNTEAFF. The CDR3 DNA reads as TGTGCCAGTAGTGTCTCCAGGGCCTCGAACACTGAAGCTTTCTTT.

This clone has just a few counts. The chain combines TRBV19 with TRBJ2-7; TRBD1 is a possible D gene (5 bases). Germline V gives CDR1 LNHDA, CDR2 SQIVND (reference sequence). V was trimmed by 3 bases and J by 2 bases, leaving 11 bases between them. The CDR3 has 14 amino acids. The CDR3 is CASSIIPGTYEQYF. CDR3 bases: TGTGCCAGTAGTATCATCCCAGGGACCTACGAGCAGTACTTC.

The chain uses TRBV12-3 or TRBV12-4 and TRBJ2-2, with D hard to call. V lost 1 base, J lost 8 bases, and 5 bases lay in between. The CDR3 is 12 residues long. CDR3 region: CASSLVAGELFF. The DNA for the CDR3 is TGTGCCAGCAGTTTAGTCGCGGGGGAGCTGTTTTTT.

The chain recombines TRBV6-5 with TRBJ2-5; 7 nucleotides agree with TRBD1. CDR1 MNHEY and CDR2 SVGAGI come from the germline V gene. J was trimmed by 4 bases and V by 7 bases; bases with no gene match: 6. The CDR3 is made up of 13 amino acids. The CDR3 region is CASKGTVGETQYF. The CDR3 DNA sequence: TGTGCCAGCAAGGGGACAGTGGGAGAGACCCAGTACTTC.

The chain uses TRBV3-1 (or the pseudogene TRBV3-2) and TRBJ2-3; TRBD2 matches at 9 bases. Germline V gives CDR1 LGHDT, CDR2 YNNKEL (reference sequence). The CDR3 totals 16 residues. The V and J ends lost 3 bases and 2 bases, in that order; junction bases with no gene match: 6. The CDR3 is CASSQGRGGITDTQYF. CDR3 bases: TGTGCCAGCAGCCAGGGGCGGGGGGGAATCACAGATACGCAGTATTTT.

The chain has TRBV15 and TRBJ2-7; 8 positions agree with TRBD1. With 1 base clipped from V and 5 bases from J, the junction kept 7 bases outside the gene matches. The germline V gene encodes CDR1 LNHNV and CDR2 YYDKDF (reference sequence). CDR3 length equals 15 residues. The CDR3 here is CATSRGGQGADEQYF. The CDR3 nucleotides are TGTGCCACCAGCAGAGGTGGACAGGGAGCGGACGAGCAGTACTTC.

CDR3 protein: CASGQASLETQYF. In nucleotides, the CDR3 is TGTGCCAGCGGACAGGCGAGCTTGGAGACCCAGTACTTC. The chain recombines TRBV2 with TRBJ2-5, with 7 bases identical to TRBD1. The germline V gene encodes CDR1 SNHLY and CDR2 FYNNEI. There are 13 residues in the CDR3. The trim removed 8 bases at V and 5 bases at J, leaving 8 bases unmatched.

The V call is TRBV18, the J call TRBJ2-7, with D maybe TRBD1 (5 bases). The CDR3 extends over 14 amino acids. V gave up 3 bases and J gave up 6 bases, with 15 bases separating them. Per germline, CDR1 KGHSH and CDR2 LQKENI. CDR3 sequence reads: CASSPLGARGEQYF. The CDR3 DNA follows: TGTGCCAGCTCACCCCTTGGGGCTAGAGGCGAGCAGTACTTC.

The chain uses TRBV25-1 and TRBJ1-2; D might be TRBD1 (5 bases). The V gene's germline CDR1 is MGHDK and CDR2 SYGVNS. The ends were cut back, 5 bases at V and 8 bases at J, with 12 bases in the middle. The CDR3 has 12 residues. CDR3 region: CASSSRGEGYTF. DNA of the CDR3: TGTGCCAGCAGTAGTCGGGGGGAAGGCTACACCTTC.

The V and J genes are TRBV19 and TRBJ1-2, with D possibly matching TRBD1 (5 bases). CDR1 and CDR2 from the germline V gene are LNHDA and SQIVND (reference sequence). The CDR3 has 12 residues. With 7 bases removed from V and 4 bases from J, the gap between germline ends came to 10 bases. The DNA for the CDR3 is TGTGCCAGTACCCCCGGGGGCTATGGCTACACCTTC. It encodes CASTPGGYGYTF. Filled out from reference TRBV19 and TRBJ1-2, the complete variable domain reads DGGITQSPKYLFRKEGQNVTLSCEQNLNHDAMYWYRQDPGQGLRLIYYSQIVNDFQKGDIAEGYSVSREKKESFPLTVTSAQKNPTAFYLCASTPGGYGYTFGSGTRLTVV.

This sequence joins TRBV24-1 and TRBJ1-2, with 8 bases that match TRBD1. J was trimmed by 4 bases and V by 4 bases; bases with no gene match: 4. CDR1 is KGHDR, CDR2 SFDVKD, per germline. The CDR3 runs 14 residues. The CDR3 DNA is TGTGCCACCAGTGACATGGACAGGGTCTATGGCTACACCTTC. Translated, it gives CATSDMDRVYGYTF.

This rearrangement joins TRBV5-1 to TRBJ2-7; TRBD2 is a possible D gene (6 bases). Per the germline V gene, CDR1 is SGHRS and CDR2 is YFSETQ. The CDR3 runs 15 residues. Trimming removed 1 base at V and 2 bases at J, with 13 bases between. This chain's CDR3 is CASSLFREETYEQYF. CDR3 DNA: TGCGCCAGCAGCTTGTTCAGGGAGGAGACCTACGAGCAGTACTTC.

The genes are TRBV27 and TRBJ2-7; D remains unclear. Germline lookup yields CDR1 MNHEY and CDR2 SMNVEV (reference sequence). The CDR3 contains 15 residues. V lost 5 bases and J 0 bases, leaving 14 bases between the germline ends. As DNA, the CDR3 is TGTGCCAGCAGTCCCTCCAAAGTGAGCTCCTACGAGCAGTACTTC. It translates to CASSPSKVSSYEQYF.

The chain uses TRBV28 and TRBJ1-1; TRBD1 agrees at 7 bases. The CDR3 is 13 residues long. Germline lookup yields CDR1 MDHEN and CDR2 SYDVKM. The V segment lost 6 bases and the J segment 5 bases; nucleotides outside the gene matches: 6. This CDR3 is CASRLGGWTEAFF. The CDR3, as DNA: TGTGCCAGCAGGCTAGGGGGCTGGACTGAAGCTTTCTTT.

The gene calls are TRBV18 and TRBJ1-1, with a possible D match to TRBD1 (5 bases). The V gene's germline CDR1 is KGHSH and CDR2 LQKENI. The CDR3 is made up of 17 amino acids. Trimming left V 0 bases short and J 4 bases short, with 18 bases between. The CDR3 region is CASSPPISSGGSTEAFF. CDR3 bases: TGTGCCAGCTCACCACCGATCAGTAGTGGGGGGAGCACTGAAGCTTTCTTT.

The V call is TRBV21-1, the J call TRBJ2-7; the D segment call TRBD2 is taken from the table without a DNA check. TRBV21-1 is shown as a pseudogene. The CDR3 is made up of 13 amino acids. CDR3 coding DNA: TGTGCCAGCAGCAAAGAGAGATCCTACGAGCAGTACTTC. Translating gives CASSKERSYEQYF.

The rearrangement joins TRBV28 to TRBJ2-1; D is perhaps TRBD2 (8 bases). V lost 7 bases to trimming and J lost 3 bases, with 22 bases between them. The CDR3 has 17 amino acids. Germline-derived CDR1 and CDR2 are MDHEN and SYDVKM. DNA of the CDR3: TGTGCCAGCAAACAGGGGATAGGACTAGCTGTCTACAATGAGCAGTTCTTC. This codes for CASKQGIGLAVYNEQFF.

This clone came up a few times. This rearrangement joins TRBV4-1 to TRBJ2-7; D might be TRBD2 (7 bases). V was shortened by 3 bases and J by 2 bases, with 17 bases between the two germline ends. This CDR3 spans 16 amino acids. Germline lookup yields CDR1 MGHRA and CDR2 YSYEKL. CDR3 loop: CASSQSSGTLAYEQYF. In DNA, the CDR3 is TGCGCCAGCAGCCAGTCGAGCGGGACACTTGCCTACGAGCAGTACTTC.

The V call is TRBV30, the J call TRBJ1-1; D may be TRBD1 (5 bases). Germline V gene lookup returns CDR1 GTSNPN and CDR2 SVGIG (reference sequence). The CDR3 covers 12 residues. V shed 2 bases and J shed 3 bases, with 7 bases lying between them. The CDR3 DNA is TGTGCCTGGAGTCAGGGATACACTGAAGCTTTCTTT. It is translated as CAWSQGYTEAFF.

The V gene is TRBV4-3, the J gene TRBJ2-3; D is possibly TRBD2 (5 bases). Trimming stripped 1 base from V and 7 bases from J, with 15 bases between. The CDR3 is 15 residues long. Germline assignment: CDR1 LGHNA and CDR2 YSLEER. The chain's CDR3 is CASSQGTGTVNTQYF. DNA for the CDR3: TGCGCCAGCAGCCAAGGAACGGGAACAGTGAATACGCAGTATTTT.

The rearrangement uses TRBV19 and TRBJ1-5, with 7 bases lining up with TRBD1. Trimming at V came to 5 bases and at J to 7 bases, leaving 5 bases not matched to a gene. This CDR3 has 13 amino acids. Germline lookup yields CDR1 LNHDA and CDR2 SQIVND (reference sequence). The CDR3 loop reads CASSVDRDQPQHF. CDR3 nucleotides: TGTGCCAGTAGTGTTGACAGGGACCAGCCCCAGCATTTT.

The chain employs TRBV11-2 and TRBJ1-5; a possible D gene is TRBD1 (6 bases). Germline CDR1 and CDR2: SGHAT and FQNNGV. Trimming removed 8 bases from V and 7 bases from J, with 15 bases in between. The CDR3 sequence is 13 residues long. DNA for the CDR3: TGTGCCAGCGCTGGGGACCAGGGGCAGCCCCAGCATTTT. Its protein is CASAGDQGQPQHF.